Included here is one T cell receptor (beta chain) sequence, with context. The specificity of this receptor is unknown. Nothing much larger sits one base from this clone, and base qualities are not available. The library was prepared using RT-PCR. Reads for this sample came from an Illumina HiSeq 2500. Starting from the raw public reads, TCRdb applied fastp trimming at Q25, assembled clones with MiXCR and retained in-frame beta chains. Rows are combined by CDR3 protein, so each entry shows the most common genes and DNA. The sample table lists approximately 200,000 distinct CDR3 sequences, approximately 15% of them with a count of one. Of the sample, roughly 24% falls within the top ten clones. The data belong to a study of response to subunit inactivated influenza vaccine (dated by TCRdb to 2017 to 2018). In the study overall: Deep quantitative T cell receptor repertoire profiling was used in the study to track responses to a trivalent subunit inactivated influenza vaccine.

The full study reports these points: The authors proposed that each seasonal influenza vaccination may bring in only a limited number of new T cells.

From V the trimming removes 3 bases and from J it removes 1 base, while the gene matches leave 6 bases of the junction unaccounted for. Spanning cysteine to phenylalanine, the CDR3 consists of 18 amino acids. Only the CDR3 region is kept as DNA, spanning 54 bases read in frame from base 1. CDR1 and CDR2, looked up from the germline V gene (reference sequence), are SGHAT and FQDESV. The rearrangement joined TRBV11-1 to TRBJ2-2, with 12 junctional bases fitting TRBD1. This clonotype was obtained from a man aged 50 to 59 who received an inactivated influenza vaccine. Donor details come from another sample of the same person, matched by shared clones. The material was CD8+ T cells sorted from PBMCs, obtained around 5 days after vaccination. The DNA is TGTGCCAGCAGCTTCCGGGACAGGGGGCCCTGGAACACCGGGGAGCTGTTTTTT. It codes for CASSFRDRGPWNTGELFF. Reference TRBV11-1 and TRBJ2-2 proteins supply the regions before and after the CDR3; the full variable domain is: EAEVAQSPRYKITEKSQAVAFWCDPISGHATLYWYRQILGQGPELLVQFQDESVVDDSQLPKDRFSAERLKGVDSTLKIQPAELGDSAMYLCASSFRDRGPWNTGELFFGEGSRLTVL.